A selection of T cell receptor beta chains follows, all from one sample in a study of early T cells in non-severe SARS-CoV-2 infection. MiXCR, run by TCRdb on the 5' RACE reads, gives a single entry per CDR3 protein. The profile shows around 63,000 distinct CDR3 sequences, 13% of them singletons. Sequenced sample: whole blood. The receptors derive from an adult who was a healthcare worker with PCR-confirmed SARS-CoV-2 infection or an uninfected control (not recorded which). Both conserved end residues are part of each CDR3. D genes are given only for firm matches. Clone sizes are given selectively: once, few, many, or a class where the clone is expanded.

clone size,J gene,D gene,V gene,CDR3 DNA,CDR3 protein
NA,TRBJ1-5,NA,TRBV30,TGTGCCTGGAGTGTACCGGTCACAGGGCGCAATCAGCCCCAGCATTTT,CAWSVPVTGRNQPQHF
few,TRBJ1-3,NA,TRBV6-1,TGTGCCAGCATTCTGGCAGATGGAAACACCATATATTTT,CASILADGNTIYF
NA,TRBJ1-5,TRBD1,TRBV7-8,TGTGCCAGCAGCTTAGCGGCAGGGGGCATAAGCAATCAGCCCCAGCATTTT,CASSLAAGGISNQPQHF
NA,TRBJ2-7,NA,TRBV19,TGTGCCAGTAGCCGCAGGGAGGACGAGCAGTACTTC,CASSRREDEQYF
many,TRBJ2-7,NA,TRBV18,TGTGCCAGCTCACCTCGCGGATCGGGGACCTACATATCCTACGAGCAGTACTTC,CASSPRGSGTYISYEQYF
NA,TRBJ1-1,NA,TRBV9,TGTGCCAGCAGCGGAGGCGGGACTGAAGCTTTCTTT,CASSGGGTEAFF
NA,TRBJ1-4,NA,TRBV20-1,TGCAGTGCTATAACAGGGACAACTAATGAAAAACTGTTTTTT,CSAITGTTNEKLFF
many,TRBJ2-6,NA,TRBV4-2,TGTGCCAGCAGCCAAGATAGAGCCTCTGGGGCCAACGTCCTGACTTTC,CASSQDRASGANVLTF
NA,TRBJ1-6,NA,TRBV12-3/TRBV12-4,TGTGCCAGCAGTTTAAGAGGGGTCGGGTCACCCCTCCACTTT,CASSLRGVGSPLHF
many,TRBJ1-5,NA,TRBV20-1,TGCAGTGCTAGAGACAGGGTTAATAGCAATCAGCCCCAGCATTTT,CSARDRVNSNQPQHF
many,TRBJ2-7,TRBD2,TRBV6-1,TGTGCCAGCGGGAGGGGAAACTACGAGCAGTACTTC,CASGRGNYEQYF
many,TRBJ2-5,NA,TRBV5-5,TGTGCCAGCAGCTCACCCAACGAGGAGACCCAGTACTTC,CASSSPNEETQYF
few,TRBJ1-1,NA,TRBV7-9,TGTGCCAGCAGCTCAATAGGGGGGATGAACACTGAAGCTTTCTTT,CASSSIGGMNTEAFF
NA,TRBJ1-2,NA,TRBV10-2,TGCGCCAGCAGTGTTCCGACAGAGCCTAACTATGGCTACACCTTC,CASSVPTEPNYGYTF
many,TRBJ2-1,TRBD2,TRBV24-1,TGTGCCACCAGTGATCGTGGCGAGACTAGCGGGGTATCCGATGAGCAGTTCTTC,CATSDRGETSGVSDEQFF
NA,TRBJ1-2,NA,TRBV5-5,TGTGCCAGCAGCTTGGCCGCAGGGATGAGTGGCTACACCTTC,CASSLAAGMSGYTF
few,TRBJ1-2,NA,TRBV29-1,TGCAGCGTTGAACGCGATGGCTACACCTTC,CSVERDGYTF
NA,TRBJ1-4,NA,TRBV20-1,TGCAGTGCTTATGACAGCAGTAATGAAAAACTGTTTTTT,CSAYDSSNEKLFF
many,TRBJ2-3,NA,TRBV7-2,TGTGCCAGCAGTTTGGACAGAGGGACAGATACGCAGTATTTT,CASSLDRGTDTQYF
few,TRBJ2-1,NA,TRBV11-3,TGTGCCAGCAGTGAGGGGCCGAATGAGCAGTTCTTC,CASSEGPNEQFF
many,TRBJ2-5,TRBD1,TRBV5-1,TGCGCCAGCAGCTTGGCCGGGACAGGGCAAGAGACCCAGTACTTC,CASSLAGTGQETQYF
NA,TRBJ2-3,NA,TRBV27,TGTGCCAGCAGTTTTAAGGGGAAGGCCACAGATACGCAGTATTTT,CASSFKGKATDTQYF
many,TRBJ1-5,NA,TRBV29-1,TGCAGCGTTGCGGACGGGGGAAAGGGGAATCAGCCCCAGCATTTT,CSVADGGKGNQPQHF
NA,TRBJ2-1,NA,TRBV12-3/TRBV12-4,TGTGCCAGCATCCTGGGGGTTTCGGCCTACAATGAGCAGTTCTTC,CASILGVSAYNEQFF
NA,TRBJ2-5,NA,TRBV4-1,TGCGCCAGCAGCCAAGATGTGGTCGAGACCCAGTACTTC,CASSQDVVETQYF